These 30 T cell receptor beta chains were sequenced from one sample in a study of technical replicates of blood from several donors. The assay was immunoSEQ multiplex PCR, and TCRdb's table has in-frame clones only and misses some. This repertoire shows about 85,000 clones, about 95% found once; its top ten account for approximately 0.25%. Sequenced input: T cells isolated from PBMCs. Every receptor here comes from a human donor in good health.

The J gene is TRBJ1-1, the V gene TRBV11-2, with a weak D call TRBD1 (5 bases). The germline V gene encodes CDR1 SGHAT and CDR2 FQNNGV. The CDR3 length is 15 residues. Deletions cut 4 bases from V and 5 bases from J, with 17 bases between. CDR3 sequence reads: CASSSPGLGATEAFF. CDR3 in DNA: TGTGCCAGCAGCTCCCCGGGACTTGGGGCTACTGAAGCTTTCTTT.

The V and J genes are TRBV6-5 and TRBJ1-5; 9 nucleotides agree with TRBD1. The CDR3 totals 15 residues. CDR1 is MNHEY and CDR2 is SVGAGI in the germline V gene. V dropped 2 bases and J dropped 10; count of bases not matched to a gene: 9. In DNA, the CDR3 is TGTGCCAGCAGTTACGCAACAGGGGGCGGGAGCCCCCAGCATTTT. This encodes CASSYATGGGSPQHF.

This rearrangement joins TRBV7-9 to TRBJ1-2; 7 bases match TRBD1. CDR3 length equals 14 residues. V was clipped by 1 base and J by 6 bases; unmatched bases: 5. The germline gives CDR1 SEHNR, CDR2 FQNEAQ (reference sequence). The CDR3 DNA reads as TGTGCCAGCAGCTTAGACGGGACAGCAAATGGCTACACCTTC. As protein: CASSLDGTANGYTF.

V is TRBV19 and J is TRBJ2-5; tentatively, D is TRBD2 (6 bases). The ends were cut back, 3 bases at V and 3 bases at J, with 11 bases in the middle. The germline V gene encodes CDR1 LNHDA and CDR2 SQIVND (reference sequence). The CDR3 contains 14 residues. The CDR3 spells CASSMLGGEETQYF. The CDR3 nucleotides are TGTGCCAGTAGTATGTTGGGCGGGGAAGAGACCCAGTACTTC.

This chain connects TRBV7-2 to TRBJ2-2, with 8 bases aligning to TRBD1. Germline-derived CDR1 and CDR2 are SGHTA and FQGNSA. This CDR3 has 16 amino acids. The V segment lost 8 bases and the J segment 4 bases; nucleotides outside the gene matches: 12. The CDR3 here is CASGRRQGQATGELFF. CDR3 nucleotide sequence: TGTGCCAGCGGAAGACGACAGGGGCAGGCCACCGGGGAGCTGTTTTTT.

V gene TRBV6-5 combines with J gene TRBJ1-2; 8 nucleotides match TRBD1. The V segment lost 8 bases and the J segment 8 bases; nucleotides outside the gene matches: 4. This CDR3 has 11 residues. The germline V gene encodes CDR1 MNHEY and CDR2 SVGAGI. In nucleotides, the CDR3 is TGTGCCAGCCACAGGGGGTCCGGCTACACCTTC. Translated, it gives CASHRGSGYTF.

The chain links TRBV6-5 to TRBJ1-2; D is ambiguous. V lost 5 bases and J 7 bases, leaving 14 bases between the germline ends. Germline values: CDR1 MNHEY, CDR2 SVGAGI. The CDR3 consists of 13 residues. CDR3 amino acids: CASSPLWALGYTF. The CDR3 DNA is TGTGCCAGCAGTCCCCTTTGGGCGCTTGGCTACACCTTC.

The chain has TRBV5-1 and TRBJ1-2; TRBD1 matches at 7 bases. The germline V gene has CDR1 SGHRS and CDR2 YFSETQ. CDR3 length: 13 amino acids. The ends lost 4 bases at V and 6 bases at J; junction bases unmatched: 6. Here the CDR3 DNA reads TGCGCCAGCAGCGCGGAGGGGGCCGATGGCTACACCTTC. It is translated as CASSAEGADGYTF.

The V call is TRBV7-3, the J call TRBJ2-3, with 10 bases fitting TRBD2. This CDR3 has 17 residues. With V trimmed by 5 bases and J by 2 bases, 10 bases remained unmatched. Germline CDR1 SGHTA, CDR2 FQGTGA. The CDR3 DNA reads as TGTGCCAGCAGCCGCGGGATTAGCGGGGGGATCACAGATACGCAGTATTTT. As protein: CASSRGISGGITDTQYF. Full variable domain (rest looked up from reference TRBV7-3 and TRBJ2-3): GAGVSQTPSNKVTEKGKYVELRCDPISGHTALYWYRQSLGQGPEFLIYFQGTGAADDSGLPNDRFFAVRPEGSVSTLKIQRTERGDSAVYLCASSRGISGGITDTQYFGPGTRLTVL.

This sequence joins TRBV10-2 and TRBJ2-3, with 8 bases identical to TRBD1. Germline assignment: CDR1 WSHSY and CDR2 SAAADI. J was trimmed by 3 bases and V by 0 bases; bases with no gene match: 8. CDR3 length: 17 residues. CDR3 loop: CASSESQGARLTDTQYF. The CDR3, as DNA: TGCGCCAGCAGTGAGTCGCAGGGGGCGAGGTTGACAGATACGCAGTATTTT.

The gene calls are TRBV7-9 and TRBJ2-3, with 7 bases matching TRBD2. From germline, CDR1 is SEHNR and CDR2 FQNEAQ (reference sequence). The CDR3 loop spans 16 amino acids. The V and J ends lost 1 base and 2 bases, in that order; junction bases with no gene match: 6. The CDR3 DNA reads TGTGCCAGCAGCTTAGTTGCCGGGGGGAACACAGATACGCAGTATTTT. Translation: CASSLVAGGNTDTQYF.

The rearrangement joins TRBV27 to TRBJ2-3, with 9 nucleotides matching TRBD2. V lost 4 bases and J lost 6; bases outside the gene matches: 5. Germline assignment: CDR1 MNHEY and CDR2 SMNVEV (reference sequence). The CDR3 is made up of 14 amino acids. In nucleotides, the CDR3 is TGTGCCAGCAGTTCCTTAGCGGGGGCCGATACGCAGTATTTT. It encodes CASSSLAGADTQYF.

V gene TRBV19 combines with J gene TRBJ1-2; possible D gene TRBD1, 6 bases. Germline V CDR1 and CDR2: LNHDA, SQIVND (reference sequence). The V end was cut by 4 bases, the J end by 4 bases, with 13 bases between. The length of the CDR3 is 14 residues. The CDR3 coding sequence is TGTGCCAGTAGTAAAGCCTCAGGGGCCTATGGCTACACCTTC. This encodes CASSKASGAYGYTF.

The chain carries TRBV11-2 and TRBJ1-1, with 7 bases that match TRBD1. V lost 4 bases and J lost 8; bases outside the gene matches: 10. The CDR3 spans 14 residues. CDR1 is SGHAT and CDR2 is FQNNGV in the germline V gene. The CDR3 protein is CASSSDPGTVEAFF. CDR3 nucleotide sequence: TGTGCCAGCAGCTCAGACCCCGGGACAGTCGAAGCTTTCTTT.

Only one count was recorded for this clone. This chain connects TRBV7-8 to TRBJ2-2; D perhaps matches TRBD1 (6 bases). The CDR3 consists of 14 residues. Trimming took off 5 bases at V and 7 bases at J, with 14 bases between the two ends. Germline values: CDR1 SGHVS, CDR2 FQNEAQ. Here the CDR3 DNA reads TGTGCCAGCAGCCTCCAGGGGAGTCACGGGGAGCTGTTTTTT. Translation gives CASSLQGSHGELFF.

The V call is TRBV27, the J call TRBJ1-5; D gene ambiguous. The CDR3 totals 12 residues. Germline-derived CDR1 and CDR2 are MNHEY and SMNVEV (reference sequence). Trimming stripped 3 bases from V and 6 bases from J, with 6 bases between. Written as DNA, the CDR3 is TGTGCCAGCAGTTTCACGGGTCAGCCCCAGCATTTT. Amino acid sequence: CASSFTGQPQHF.

The chain carries TRBV16 and TRBJ2-7; 10 nucleotides line up with TRBD1. The CDR3 is 15 amino acids. Germline V gene sequence: CDR1 KGHSY, CDR2 FQNENV. V lost 4 bases, J lost 6 bases, and 9 bases stayed unmatched. For the CDR3, the DNA is TGTGCCAGCAGCCGCCGACAGGGGGCAGTAGGCGAGCAGTACTTC. Protein product: CASSRRQGAVGEQYF.

This sequence joins TRBV28 and TRBJ2-7; D might be TRBD1 (5 bases). Trimming removed 6 bases at V and 6 bases at J, with 18 bases between. The germline gives CDR1 MDHEN, CDR2 SYDVKM. There are 14 residues in the CDR3. CDR3 residues: CASSLLDRFGEQYF. Written as DNA, the CDR3 is TGTGCCAGCAGCCTCCTCGACAGATTTGGCGAGCAGTACTTC.

The V call is TRBV7-6, the J call TRBJ2-3, with TRBD1 matching over 9 bases. Germline CDR1 SGHVS, CDR2 FNYEAQ. This CDR3 has 16 amino acids. With 5 bases clipped from V and 6 bases from J, the junction kept 12 bases outside the gene matches. The CDR3 nucleotides read TGTGCCAGCAGCCCTAGGACAGGGGACCCTGGGGATACGCAGTATTTT. Translation: CASSPRTGDPGDTQYF.

V gene TRBV9 combines with J gene TRBJ1-4; a possible D gene is TRBD1 (5 bases). CDR1 is SGDLS and CDR2 is YYNGEE in the germline V gene. Trimming shortened V by 0 bases and J by 7 bases, and 10 bases separated the two germline ends. This CDR3 has 14 residues. The CDR3 DNA sequence: TGTGCCAGCAGCGTAGGGCAGGGCGGTGAAAAACTGTTTTTT. This gives the protein CASSVGQGGEKLFF. The variable domain in full, with the rest retrieved from reference TRBV9 and TRBJ1-4, is DSGVTQTPKHLITATGQRVTLRCSPRSGDLSVYWYQQSLDQGLQFLIQYYNGEERAKGNILERFSAQQFPDLHSELNLSSLELGDSALYFCASSVGQGGEKLFFGSGTQLSVL.

The CDR3, as DNA: TGTGCCAGCAGTGAAGCGTGGCAGAACACTGAAGCTTTCTTT. Translated, it gives CASSEAWQNTEAFF. The rearrangement joins TRBV2 to TRBJ1-1; D ambiguous. This CDR3 contains 14 residues. The germline CDR1 and CDR2 sequences are SNHLY and FYNNEI. Trimming stripped 0 bases from V and 1 base from J, with 6 bases between.

The chain combines TRBV19 with TRBJ1-6; possibly TRBD1 for D (5 bases). The V end lost 5 bases, the J end lost 9 bases, and 20 bases lay between the germline ends. The germline V gene encodes CDR1 LNHDA and CDR2 SQIVND (reference sequence). The CDR3 is 16 residues long. CDR3 sequence (DNA): TGTGCCAGTAGTGGGGGGGGAGGGGTGAAGTTTTCACCCCTCCACTTT. This codes for CASSGGGGVKFSPLHF.

This clone is a singleton in its sample. This chain links TRBV19 with TRBJ1-5, with D maybe TRBD1 (5 bases). V gave up 7 bases and J gave up 4 bases, with 14 bases separating them. The germline CDR1 and CDR2 sequences are LNHDA and SQIVND (reference sequence). The CDR3 totals 14 residues. CDR3 nucleotides: TGTGCCAGTACCATAGGCGGGGGGAATCAGCCCCAGCATTTT. Translated, it gives CASTIGGGNQPQHF. The variable domain in full, completed from reference TRBV19 and TRBJ1-5, reads DGGITQSPKYLFRKEGQNVTLSCEQNLNHDAMYWYRQDPGQGLRLIYYSQIVNDFQKGDIAEGYSVSREKKESFPLTVTSAQKNPTAFYLCASTIGGGNQPQHFGDGTRLSIL.

The chain couples TRBV30 to TRBJ1-5; 7 nucleotides line up with TRBD1. The CDR3 is 13 amino acids. Germline CDR1 and CDR2: GTSNPN and SVGIG (reference sequence). Trimming at V came to 1 base and at J to 4 bases, leaving 1 base not matched to a gene. Here the CDR3 reads CAWSGDRNQPQHF. The CDR3 nucleotides are TGTGCCTGGAGTGGGGACAGAAATCAGCCCCAGCATTTT.

The chain is built from TRBV19 and TRBJ2-7; 9 bases align to TRBD2. V lost 4 bases to trimming and J lost 0 bases; unmatched junction nucleotides: 16. Germline V gene sequence: CDR1 LNHDA, CDR2 SQIVND (reference sequence). CDR3 length equals 19 residues. The CDR3 DNA sequence: TGTGCCAGTAGTAATTATCCCGTAAGACTAGCGGCGAGCTCCTACGAGCAGTACTTC. Its translation: CASSNYPVRLAASSYEQYF. The full variable domain, in which reference TRBV19 and TRBJ2-7 provide the parts outside the CDR3, is DGGITQSPKYLFRKEGQNVTLSCEQNLNHDAMYWYRQDPGQGLRLIYYSQIVNDFQKGDIAEGYSVSREKKESFPLTVTSAQKNPTAFYLCASSNYPVRLAASSYEQYFGPGTRLTVT.

This chain uses TRBV5-1 with TRBJ2-7; 7 nucleotides match TRBD2. The CDR3 consists of 13 residues. Germline V CDR1 and CDR2: SGHRS, YFSETQ. V gave up 3 bases and J gave up 2 bases; unmatched junction bases: 2. Written as DNA, the CDR3 is TGCGCCAGCAGCTACGGGAGGACCTACGAGCAGTACTTC. It is translated as CASSYGRTYEQYF.

This sequence joins TRBV6-1 and TRBJ2-1; 10 nucleotides line up with TRBD1. Losses at the gene ends were 3 bases for V and 3 bases for J; bases not matched to a gene: 2. This CDR3 comprises 15 residues. The germline V gene encodes CDR1 MNHNS and CDR2 SASEGT. The CDR3 is CASSETGGIYNEQFF. The CDR3 nucleotides are TGTGCCAGCAGTGAGACAGGGGGCATCTACAATGAGCAGTTCTTC.

J is TRBJ2-1 and V is TRBV29-1; D might be TRBD2 (5 bases). The CDR3 runs to 13 residues. Germline-derived CDR1 and CDR2 are SQVTM and ANQGSEA. V lost 5 bases and J 7 bases, leaving 15 bases between the germline ends. The CDR3 coding sequence is TGCAGCGTTCCCGCCCCGGGATCGAATGAGCAGTTCTTC. Its translation is CSVPAPGSNEQFF.

This clone turned up a few times. J is TRBJ1-1 and V is TRBV9; possible D gene TRBD1, 6 bases. The CDR3 length is 16 residues. The V end was cut by 1 base, the J end by 3 bases, with 16 bases between. In germline, CDR1 is SGDLS, CDR2 YYNGEE. The CDR3 DNA is TGTGCCAGCAGCGTAACTGCTGGGACACCAGACACTGAAGCTTTCTTT. Translating it yields CASSVTAGTPDTEAFF.

This chain joins TRBV27 and TRBJ2-7, with 14 bases identical to TRBD2. The germline V gene encodes CDR1 MNHEY and CDR2 SMNVEV (reference sequence). CDR3 length: 17 residues. J was trimmed by 4 bases and V by 4 bases; bases with no gene match: 9. This CDR3 reads CASSSQSGLAGGYEQYF. For the CDR3, the DNA is TGTGCCAGCAGTTCGCAATCTGGACTAGCGGGGGGTTACGAGCAGTACTTC.